These 23 T cell receptor beta chains came from one sample sequenced in a study of T cells after yellow fever vaccination (dated by TCRdb to between 2018 and 2021). The treatment or condition label, read with the paper, signifies: live attenuated yellow fever vaccine strain. Receptors were amplified or captured by 5' RACE. Sequenced using an Illumina HiSeq 2500. TCRdb redid the processing of the public reads, applying fastp at Q25 and MiXCR, and retained in-frame beta chains. All rows with the same CDR3 protein become a single entry with the most common DNA and genes. In all, the sample holds 300,000 or so distinct CDR3 sequences, and 10% to 15% of those were seen once. Clones ranked in the top ten supply roughly 0.5% of the sample. The sample here was CD4+ T cells sorted from PBMCs, taken 45 days after the yellow fever booster vaccination. The source of these receptors is a man aged 30 to 45 who received the YFV17D yellow fever vaccine.

V and J are TRBV20-1 and TRBJ1-6; 7 bases agree with TRBD1. The CDR3 is 17 residues long. V was clipped by 2 bases and J by 0 bases; unmatched bases: 7. CDR1 is DFQATT and CDR2 is SNEGSKA in the germline V gene (reference sequence). The CDR3 DNA reads as TGCAGTGCTAGAAAGCAGAGGGGGCTCTCCTATAATTCACCCCTCCACTTT. It yields the protein CSARKQRGLSYNSPLHF.

This clonotype was observed a handful of times. V and J are TRBV18 and TRBJ1-1, with D uncertain. CDR3 length equals 16 residues. V was cut by 2 bases and J by 0 bases, with 13 bases left in between. CDR1 KGHSH and CDR2 LQKENI come from the germline V gene. CDR3 region: CASSPSQMGLNTEAFF. CDR3 in DNA: TGTGCCAGCTCACCAAGCCAGATGGGATTGAACACTGAAGCTTTCTTT.

This clonotype was seen a few times. V gene TRBV5-1 combines with J gene TRBJ2-7; perhaps TRBD2 as D (5 bases). Between the trimmed V and J ends, which lost 4 bases and 6 bases, there was a span of 17 bases. CDR3 size: 14 residues. The V gene's germline CDR1 is SGHRS and CDR2 YFSETQ. In DNA, the CDR3 is TGCGCCAGCAGCGTAGGCGGGCCGAGCTCCGAGCAGTACTTC. It encodes CASSVGGPSSEQYF.

This clonotype was detected ten times or more. V is TRBV5-6 and J is TRBJ2-5; possibly TRBD1 for D (5 bases). Germline V lookup: CDR1 SGHDT, CDR2 YYEEEE. Between the trimmed V and J ends, which lost 5 bases and 1 base, there was a span of 15 bases. CDR3 length equals 15 residues. Here the CDR3 reads CASSLTTGGQETQYF. In nucleotides, the CDR3 is TGTGCCAGCAGTTTAACAACAGGCGGCCAAGAGACCCAGTACTTC. Supplemented by reference TRBV5-6 and TRBJ2-5, the full variable domain reads DAGVTQSPTHLIKTRGQQVTLRCSPKSGHDTVSWYQQALGQGPQFIFQYYEEEERQRGNFPDRFSGHQFPNYSSELNVNALLLGDSALYLCASSLTTGGQETQYFGPGTRLLVL.

This clonotype was seen repeatedly, ten times or more. The CDR3 sequence is CASRGTSGRDTQYF. The CDR3 DNA follows: TGTGCCAGCAGGGGGACTAGCGGGAGAGATACGCAGTATTTT. The chain couples TRBV7-2 to TRBJ2-3; TRBD2 agrees at 14 bases. The CDR3 contains 14 residues. Per germline, CDR1 SGHTA and CDR2 FQGNSA. Unmatched junction bases numbered 1, after V lost 6 bases and J lost 5 bases.

This clonotype was counted a few times. The rearrangement uses TRBV5-6 and TRBJ2-5; D may be TRBD1 (6 bases). CDR1 SGHDT and CDR2 YYEEEE come from the germline V gene. The CDR3 covers 16 residues. V was pared by 2 bases and J by 5 bases, with 19 bases between. The CDR3 nucleotides read TGTGCCAGCAGCTTACGGTTCCTGTCGAGGGGGGAGACCCAGTACTTC. Translation: CASSLRFLSRGETQYF.

This clonotype showed up many times. V usage is TRBV3-1 and J usage is TRBJ2-2; possible D gene TRBD2, 6 bases. Germline V gene sequence: CDR1 LGHDT, CDR2 YNNKEL (reference sequence). CDR3 size: 16 residues. Trimming took off 1 base at V and 2 bases at J, with 11 bases between the two ends. CDR3 DNA sequence: TGTGCCAGCAGCCAAGGGCCGGACTACAACACCGGGGAGCTGTTTTTT. Translation gives CASSQGPDYNTGELFF.

The V call is TRBV5-1, the J call TRBJ2-3; 7 nucleotides align to TRBD1. CDR1 and CDR2 (germline): SGHRS, YFSETQ. Trimming at V came to 3 bases and at J to 1 base, leaving 5 bases not matched to a gene. CDR3 size: 15 residues. CDR3 nucleotide sequence: TGCGCCAGCAGCTCCCGACAGGGAGGCACAGATACGCAGTATTTT. It is translated as CASSSRQGGTDTQYF.

The sample holds a few counts of this clonotype. The CDR3 DNA reads as TGTGCCAGCAGTTATAATAGAGTAGCGGGGTCTTCTAGCACAGATACGCAGTATTTT. It translates to CASSYNRVAGSSSTDTQYF. V usage is TRBV6-5 and J usage is TRBJ2-3, with 8 bases aligning to TRBD2. Germline CDR1 is MNHEY and CDR2 is SVGAGI. Losses at the gene ends were 3 bases for V and 0 bases for J; bases not matched to a gene: 14. CDR3 length: 19 residues.

This clonotype was observed a few times. This sequence joins TRBV7-9 and TRBJ2-4; D unresolved. V was clipped by 4 bases and J by 2 bases, with 12 bases between them. Germline assignment: CDR1 SEHNR and CDR2 FQNEAQ (reference sequence). The length of the CDR3 is 15 residues. The CDR3 here is CASSSGPRSKNIQYF. The CDR3 DNA reads as TGTGCCAGCAGCTCGGGCCCTAGGTCCAAAAACATTCAGTACTTC.

This clonotype was counted many times. V and J are TRBV7-2 and TRBJ2-7; TRBD1 is a possible D gene (6 bases). Trimming stripped 3 bases from V and 5 bases from J, with 11 bases between. Looked up from germline, CDR1 is SGHTA and CDR2 is FQGNSA. The CDR3 is 13 residues long. The CDR3 loop reads CASSFNRDNEQYF. The CDR3 DNA is TGTGCCAGCAGCTTTAACAGGGATAACGAGCAGTACTTC.

This chain joins TRBV7-9 and TRBJ2-5; D is unclear. Trimming cost V 5 bases and J 2 bases, with 18 bases left between them. Germline V gene lookup returns CDR1 SEHNR and CDR2 FQNEAQ (reference sequence). CDR3 length: 16 residues. The CDR3 region is CASSTPSTGSQETQYF. CDR3 DNA sequence: TGTGCCAGCAGCACCCCATCCACCGGATCTCAAGAGACCCAGTACTTC.

This clonotype was detected a few times. The chain couples TRBV28 to TRBJ2-1, with 10 positions matching TRBD1. V lost 7 bases to trimming and J lost 3 bases; unmatched junction nucleotides: 6. The CDR3 has 15 residues. Germline V gene lookup returns CDR1 MDHEN and CDR2 SYDVKM. In nucleotides, the CDR3 is TGTGCCAGCATCTCCGGGACAGGGGTCTACAATGAGCAGTTCTTC. It codes for CASISGTGVYNEQFF.

The CDR3 DNA reads TGTGCCAGCAGCTTAGGACTAGCGGGAGGTATGTATGAGCAGTTCTTC. This encodes CASSLGLAGGMYEQFF. The chain recombines TRBV7-2 with TRBJ2-1, with TRBD2 identical over 13 bases. CDR1 and CDR2 from the germline V gene are SGHTA and FQGNSA. This CDR3 spans 16 amino acids. V was clipped by 1 base and J by 8 bases; unmatched bases: 5.

The chain couples TRBV7-2 to TRBJ2-5; 7 bases are a match to TRBD1. CDR3 length: 16 amino acids. V lost 0 bases to trimming and J lost 10 bases; unmatched junction nucleotides: 14. Germline-derived CDR1 and CDR2 are SGHTA and FQGNSA. CDR3 coding DNA: TGTGCCAGCAGCTTAGCCGTGGACAGGCGCCAGACAAACCAGTACTTC. Translating it yields CASSLAVDRRQTNQYF.

This clonotype occurred a few times. The chain uses TRBV20-1 and TRBJ1-2; D unclear. Trimming left V 3 bases short and J 4 bases short, with 15 bases between. From germline, CDR1 is DFQATT and CDR2 SNEGSKA (reference sequence). CDR3 size: 14 residues. The CDR3 bases are TGCAGTGCTAGTGCCGGATCGCGGACCTATGGCTACACCTTC. Its translation is CSASAGSRTYGYTF.

This clonotype was seen a handful of times. The chain is built from TRBV19 and TRBJ2-1, with a tentative D call TRBD2 (6 bases). Trimming took off 1 base at V and 3 bases at J, with 13 bases between the two ends. The CDR3 is 16 amino acids. Per the germline V gene, CDR1 is LNHDA and CDR2 is SQIVND (reference sequence). CDR3 residues: CASSIVAGTGYNEQFF. CDR3 DNA: TGTGCCAGTAGTATAGTTGCCGGGACTGGCTACAATGAGCAGTTCTTC.

The chain recombines TRBV6-6 with TRBJ2-7; D might be TRBD1 or TRBD2, each matching 6 bases. The CDR3 has 12 residues. Between the trimmed V and J ends, which lost 7 bases and 4 bases, there was a span of 11 bases. Germline values: CDR1 MNHNY, CDR2 SVGAGI (reference sequence). CDR3 nucleotide sequence: TGTGCCAGCAACGAAGGGGGGTACGAGCAGTACTTC. As protein: CASNEGGYEQYF.

The CDR3 protein is CASSESDGSTDTQYF. The DNA of the CDR3 is TGCGCCAGCAGTGAGTCGGACGGAAGCACAGATACGCAGTATTTT. The rearrangement joins TRBV10-1 to TRBJ2-3; D is ambiguous. The CDR3 sequence is 15 residues long. CDR1 is WNHNN, CDR2 SYGVQD, per germline (reference sequence). Trimming took off 0 bases at V and 0 bases at J, with 7 bases between the two ends.

The genes are TRBV7-3 and TRBJ2-1, with a tentative D call TRBD1 (5 bases). CDR1 SGHTA and CDR2 FQGTGA come from the germline V gene. Trimming left V 5 bases short and J 3 bases short, with 17 bases between. The CDR3 covers 16 residues. The chain's CDR3 is CASSPRPDSFYNEQFF. The DNA of the CDR3 is TGTGCCAGCAGCCCCAGACCTGACAGTTTCTACAATGAGCAGTTCTTC.

This clonotype was picked up a small number of times. This chain connects TRBV12-3 or TRBV12-4 to TRBJ1-5, with TRBD1 as a possible D gene (5 bases). CDR3 length equals 14 residues. The V end lost 1 base, the J end lost 7 bases, and 11 bases lay between the germline ends. CDR3 amino acids: CASSLGGERQPQHF. In nucleotides, the CDR3 is TGTGCCAGCAGTTTAGGAGGGGAGCGGCAGCCCCAGCATTTT.

The chain is built from TRBV5-6 and TRBJ2-7; TRBD2 matches 7 bases. The CDR3 sequence is 14 residues long. Germline V lookup: CDR1 SGHDT, CDR2 YYEEEE. V shed 0 bases and J 5 bases; nucleotides not matched to a gene: 5. The DNA of the CDR3 is TGTGCCAGCAGCTTGGTTGGACTAGAGAACGAGCAGTACTTC. Translating it yields CASSLVGLENEQYF.

The V gene is TRBV12-3 or TRBV12-4, the J gene TRBJ2-3; 10 positions agree with TRBD2. V trimming: 6 bases; J trimming: 4 bases; junction bases outside the gene matches: 10. CDR3 length: 16 residues. CDR3 DNA sequence: TGTGCCAGCAGACCCCTAGCGGGAGTGAGAGCAGATACGCAGTATTTT. Encoded protein: CASRPLAGVRADTQYF.